These T cell receptor beta chains were read from a single sample in a study of T cell responses to AZD1222 COVID-19 vaccine. TCRdb keeps only in-frame clones here, not all; method: immunoSEQ multiplex PCR. The table records 130,000 to 150,000 clones, 80% to 90% of them present only once. This material consisted of peripheral blood, taken on day 0 of AZD1222 vaccination. The receptors originated from an adult in good health. CDR3s include the opening cysteine and the closing phenylalanine or tryptophan. A D gene is named only where the DNA matches it firmly. Expanded clones get a size class; other rows say once, few or many, or leave the size out.

cdr3_aa	cdr3_nt	j_call	v_call	clone_size	d_call
CASTRGGGAGELFF	TGTGCCAGCACCCGCGGGGGGGGAGCCGGGGAGCTGTTTTTT	TRBJ2-2	TRBV27	once	TRBD2
CASSFEETQYF	TGTGCCAGCAGTTTCGAAGAGACCCAGTACTTC	TRBJ2-5	TRBV12-3/TRBV12-4	-	-
CASSMPGTYSGANVLTF	TGTGCCAGTAGTATGCCGGGAACTTATTCTGGGGCCAACGTCCTGACTTTC	TRBJ2-6	TRBV19	-	-
CASSLVLAGAPGLGNEQFF	TGTGCCAGCAGCTTAGTCCTAGCGGGAGCCCCGGGATTGGGCAATGAGCAGTTCTTC	TRBJ2-1	TRBV7-6	-	TRBD2
CASRVGAAGLTDTQYF	TGTGCCAGTAGAGTCGGGGCAGCGGGACTCACAGATACGCAGTATTTT	TRBJ2-3	TRBV19	once	TRBD2
CASVRGPGNQPQHF	TGTGCCAGCGTCAGGGGACCGGGCAATCAGCCCCAGCATTTT	TRBJ1-5	TRBV28	-	-
CASSQDPSGRASAGEQFF	TGTGCCAGCAGCCAAGATCCTAGCGGGAGGGCCTCGGCGGGTGAGCAGTTCTTC	TRBJ2-1	TRBV4-2	-	TRBD2
CASRVLAGAYEQYF	TGTGCCAGCAGGGTACTAGCGGGAGCCTACGAGCAGTACTTC	TRBJ2-7	TRBV28	-	TRBD2
CASSERQGAYEQYF	TGCGCCAGCAGTGAACGACAGGGGGCCTACGAGCAGTACTTC	TRBJ2-7	TRBV10-2	once	TRBD1
CASSRQGQGSADTQYF	TGCGCCAGCAGCCGGCAAGGACAGGGTTCAGCAGATACGCAGTATTTT	TRBJ2-3	TRBV5-1	once	TRBD1
CASSSSMGNNSPLHF	TGTGCCAGCAGCTCTTCGATGGGTAATAATTCACCCCTCCACTTT	TRBJ1-6	TRBV7-6	few	-
CASSHQGARVYEQYF	TGTGCCAGCAGTCATCAGGGGGCTCGAGTCTACGAGCAGTACTTC	TRBJ2-7	TRBV2	-	TRBD1
CASSYSFQRPGNTEAFF	TGTGCCAGCAGTTACTCCTTCCAACGGCCGGGGAACACTGAAGCTTTCTTT	TRBJ1-1	TRBV6-2/TRBV6-3	-	-
CASNLKTGGPGTEAFF	TGTGCCAGCAACCTCAAAACCGGCGGCCCCGGCACTGAAGCTTTCTTT	TRBJ1-1	TRBV4-2	-	-
CASSATSGNTEAFF	TGTGCCAGCTCAGCCACTTCGGGGAACACTGAAGCTTTCTTT	TRBJ1-1	TRBV18	-	-
CASSYRGTEYGYTF	TGTGCCAGCAGTTACAGAGGGACTGAATATGGCTACACCTTC	TRBJ1-2	TRBV6-2/TRBV6-3	-	-
CASSPSRQLEAFF	TGTGCCAGCAGCCCAAGCCGCCAGCTGGAAGCTTTCTTT	TRBJ1-1	TRBV7-2	once	-
CASSVSGSPYNEQFF	TGTGCCAGCAGCGTCAGCGGGAGTCCCTACAATGAGCAGTTCTTC	TRBJ2-1	TRBV9	few	TRBD2
CASSFLGRGLETQYF	TGTGCCAGCAGCTTCCTGGGCAGGGGGTTGGAGACCCAGTACTTC	TRBJ2-5	TRBV7-8	-	TRBD1
CSVNRDSMNTEAFF	TGCAGCGTGAACCGGGACAGCATGAACACTGAAGCTTTCTTT	TRBJ1-1	TRBV29-1	-	TRBD1
CASSATSGTHNEQFF	TGTGCCAGCAGCGCGACTAGCGGAACACACAATGAGCAGTTCTTC	TRBJ2-1	TRBV9	-	TRBD2
CASSPGQGSTDTQYF	TGTGCCAGCTCACCGGGACAGGGGAGCACAGATACGCAGTATTTT	TRBJ2-3	TRBV18	-	TRBD1
CASSQGSSGNTIYF	TGCGCCAGCAGCCAGGGAAGCTCTGGAAACACCATATATTTT	TRBJ1-3	TRBV4-1	once	-
CASSNRDRGIYGYTF	TGTGCCAGTAGTAACCGGGACAGGGGGATCTATGGCTACACCTTC	TRBJ1-2	TRBV19	-	TRBD1
CASSLGLAGATEEFF	TGCGCCAGCAGCCTGGGACTAGCGGGAGCGACGGAGGAGTTCTTC	TRBJ2-1	TRBV5-1	-	TRBD2
CASTVGNRAWSQHF	TGTGCCAGCACCGTGGGGAACAGGGCATGGTCCCAGCATTTT	TRBJ1-5	TRBV6-5	-	-
CASSDSAGGGNEQFF	TGTGCCAGCAGTGACTCGGCAGGGGGTGGGAATGAGCAGTTCTTC	TRBJ2-1	TRBV6-4	-	TRBD1
CASSLTGSGANVLTF	TGCGCCAGCAGCTTGACAGGCTCCGGGGCCAACGTCCTGACTTTC	TRBJ2-6	TRBV5-1	-	-
CASSLAPGQLYGYTF	TGTGCCAGCAGCTTGGCCCCCGGACAGCTCTATGGCTACACCTTC	TRBJ1-2	TRBV5-5	-	-
CAIRGQGGSPLHF	TGTGCCATCAGGGGACAGGGCGGTTCACCCCTCCACTTT	TRBJ1-6	TRBV10-3	-	TRBD1
CASSKLRGNRDTEAFF	TGTGCCAGCAGCAAGCTCAGGGGCAACAGGGATACTGAAGCTTTCTTT	TRBJ1-1	TRBV7-9	once	-
CASSADRTAEAFF	TGTGCCAGCAGCGCCGACAGGACCGCTGAAGCTTTCTTT	TRBJ1-1	TRBV5-6	-	-
CASSPHLSGFEAFF	TGTGCCAGCAGCCCCCACCTTTCAGGGTTTGAAGCTTTCTTT	TRBJ1-1	TRBV21-1	-	-
CASSQERREWNEQFF	TGCGCCAGCAGCCAAGAACGGCGGGAGTGGAATGAGCAGTTCTTC	TRBJ2-1	TRBV4-3	-	TRBD2
CASSQNSGYYEQYF	TGTGCCAGCAGCCAGAACTCAGGGTACTACGAGCAGTACTTC	TRBJ2-7	TRBV3-1/TRBV3-2	-	-
CASGNRAFNEKLFF	TGTGCCAGCGGCAACAGGGCTTTTAATGAAAAACTGTTTTTT	TRBJ1-4	TRBV28	-	-
CASSHGQGSSGNTIYF	TGTGCCAGCAGCCACGGACAGGGGAGCTCTGGAAACACCATATATTTT	TRBJ1-3	TRBV4-2	-	TRBD1
CASSSLGELFF	TGTGCCAGCAGTTCCCTCGGGGAGCTGTTTTTT	TRBJ2-2	TRBV12-3/TRBV12-4	-	-
CSASRGRRHNEQFF	TGCAGTGCTAGTAGGGGGAGGCGCCACAATGAGCAGTTCTTC	TRBJ2-1	TRBV20-1	-	-
CATSDSSAIIAGSSYNEQFF	TGTGCCACCAGTGATTCATCGGCTATTATAGCGGGGAGCTCCTACAATGAGCAGTTCTTC	TRBJ2-1	TRBV24-1	-	TRBD2
CASSAYSGTSTDTQYF	TGTGCCAGCAGCGCTTACAGCGGAACTAGCACAGATACGCAGTATTTT	TRBJ2-3	TRBV9	-	-
CASSREAGGETQYF	TGCGCCAGCAGCCGGGAGGCAGGTGGAGAGACCCAGTACTTC	TRBJ2-5	TRBV5-1	-	TRBD2
CASSFVGRGSYGYTF	-	TRBJ1-2	TRBV12-1	once	-
CASSRTGSQPQHF	TGTGCCAGTAGTCGGACAGGGTCACAGCCCCAGCATTTT	TRBJ1-5	TRBV19	-	TRBD1
CASSGAVTIINEQFF	TGTGCCAGCAGTGGGGCGGTCACAATTATCAATGAGCAGTTCTTC	TRBJ2-1	TRBV28	-	-
CASSYLRTGGNTEAFF	TGTGCCAGCAGTTACCTACGGACAGGAGGAAACACTGAAGCTTTCTTT	TRBJ1-1	TRBV6-5	-	TRBD1
CASSSRGTVGFANYGYTF	TGTGCCAGCAGCTCTAGGGGGACAGTAGGGTTTGCTAACTATGGCTACACCTTC	TRBJ1-2	TRBV7-2	-	TRBD1
CASTTGWNTIYF	TGTGCCAGCACCACGGGCTGGAACACCATATATTTT	TRBJ1-3	TRBV7-9	-	-